This T cell receptor beta chain was documented in a study of blood T cells in healthy people across ages. Study-level results: Correlation between TCR beta diversity and naive T cell percentage was strong.

For the second PCR, which ran for about 6 to 12 cycles, a sample-barcoded 5' primer and a J-beta primer mix were used. Template switching added a 12-random-nucleotide identifier to every cDNA molecule. TCRdb processed the 5' RACE reads anew with MiXCR; each CDR3 protein has one entry. This sample has around 870,000 distinct CDR3 sequences, with about 30% found just once. This clonotype was found many times. The antigen is undetermined. The length of the CDR3 is 18 residues. The V end was cut by 0 bases, the J end by 3 bases, with 20 bases between. Germline V gene lookup returns CDR1 ENHRY and CDR2 SYGVKD.

Sequencing was carried out using blood. The TCR was taken from a woman aged 80 or older in good health. The chain recombines TRBV10-3 with TRBJ1-2; tentative D call: TRBD1 (6 bases). The CDR3 sequence: CAISESEASQGDDYGYTF. DNA of the CDR3: TGTGCCATCAGTGAGTCGGAGGCGTCACAGGGCGACGACTATGGCTACACCTTC.